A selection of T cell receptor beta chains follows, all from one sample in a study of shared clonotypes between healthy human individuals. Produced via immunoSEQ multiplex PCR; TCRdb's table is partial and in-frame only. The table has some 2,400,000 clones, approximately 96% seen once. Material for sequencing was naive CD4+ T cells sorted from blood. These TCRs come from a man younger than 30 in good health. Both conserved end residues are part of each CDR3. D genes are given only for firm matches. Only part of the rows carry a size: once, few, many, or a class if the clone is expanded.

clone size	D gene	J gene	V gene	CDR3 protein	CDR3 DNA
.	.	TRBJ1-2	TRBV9	CASSVAAGRNYGYTF	TGTGCCAGCAGCGTAGCGGCGGGCAGGAACTATGGCTACACCTTC
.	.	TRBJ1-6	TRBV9	CASSVASAESSYNSPLHF	TGTGCCAGCAGCGTAGCTTCGGCAGAGAGCTCCTATAATTCACCCCTCCACTTT
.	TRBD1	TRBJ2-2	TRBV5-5	CASSLSGGRTGELFF	TGTGCCAGCAGCTTGTCAGGGGGCAGAACCGGGGAGCTGTTTTTT
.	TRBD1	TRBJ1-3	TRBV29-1	CSVAQGQSSGNTIYF	TGCAGCGTCGCCCAGGGACAGAGCTCTGGAAACACCATATATTTT
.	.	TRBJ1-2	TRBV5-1	CASSLEGRISGYTF	TGCGCCAGCAGCTTGGAGGGCAGAATATCTGGCTACACCTTC
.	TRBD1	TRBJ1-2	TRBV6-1	CASSERAGTVNYGYTF	TGTGCCAGCAGTGAAAGGGCCGGGACAGTAAACTATGGCTACACCTTC
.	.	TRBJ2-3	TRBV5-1	CASSASLTDTQYF	TGCGCCAGCTCGGCCAGCCTTACAGATACGCAGTATTTT
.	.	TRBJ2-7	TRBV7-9	CASSLELGQYF	TGTGCCAGCAGCTTAGAGTTAGGGCAGTACTTC
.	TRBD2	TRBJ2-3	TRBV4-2	CASSQESGGWDTQYF	TGTGCCAGCAGCCAAGAAAGCGGGGGGTGGGATACGCAGTATTTT
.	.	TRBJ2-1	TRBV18	CASSAPGTLNNEQFF	TGTGCCAGCTCAGCGCCGGGGACCCTAAACAATGAGCAGTTCTTC
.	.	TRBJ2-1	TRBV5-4	CASSFGGEGNEQFF	TGTGCCAGCAGCTTCGGGGGAGAGGGTAATGAGCAGTTCTTC
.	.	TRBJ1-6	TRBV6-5	CASSYGRGGSPLHF	TGTGCCAGCAGTTACGGCAGGGGAGGTTCACCCCTCCACTTT
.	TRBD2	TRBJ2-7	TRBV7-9	CASSLGLAGEHEQYF	TGTGCCAGCAGCTTAGGGTTAGCGGGAGAACACGAGCAGTACTTC
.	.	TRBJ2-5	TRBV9	CASSKNVVNQETQYF	TGTGCCAGCAGCAAAAACGTGGTGAACCAAGAGACCCAGTACTTC
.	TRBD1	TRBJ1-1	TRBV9	CASSEGGMNTEAFF	TGTGCCAGCAGCGAAGGGGGCATGAACACTGAAGCTTTCTTT
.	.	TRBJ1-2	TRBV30	CAWSVGPGYGYTF	TGTGCCTGGAGTGTCGGACCAGGCTATGGCTACACCTTC
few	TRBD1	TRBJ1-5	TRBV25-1	CASSESGTDGNQPQHF	TGTGCCAGCAGTGAATCCGGGACAGACGGCAATCAGCCCCAGCATTTT
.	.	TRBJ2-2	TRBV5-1	CASSLNTGELFF	TGCGCCAGCAGCCTAAACACCGGGGAGCTGTTTTTT
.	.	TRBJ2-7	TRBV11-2	CASSRNLGAYEQYF	TGTGCCAGCAGCCGTAATCTGGGGGCGTACGAGCAGTACTTC
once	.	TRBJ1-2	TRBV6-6	CASSYSTGFYGYTF	TGTGCCAGCAGTTACTCAACAGGGTTCTATGGCTACACCTTC
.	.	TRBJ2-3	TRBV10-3	CAISERPQSSDTQYF	TGTGCCATCAGTGAAAGACCTCAAAGTTCAGATACGCAGTATTTT
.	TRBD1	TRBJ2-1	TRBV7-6	CASSLRTGGDEQFF	TGTGCCAGCAGCCTACGAACAGGGGGAGATGAGCAGTTCTTC
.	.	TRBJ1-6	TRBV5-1	CASREGGSSSYNSPLHF	TGCGCCAGCAGGGAGGGCGGCAGTAGCTCCTATAATTCACCCCTCCACTTT
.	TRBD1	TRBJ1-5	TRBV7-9	CASSPGQGVHQPQHF	TGTGCCAGCAGCCCCGGACAGGGGGTCCATCAGCCCCAGCATTTT
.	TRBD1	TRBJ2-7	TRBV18	CASSTGTGSYEQYF	TGTGCCAGCTCAACCGGGACAGGCTCCTACGAGCAGTACTTC
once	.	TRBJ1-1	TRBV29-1	CSVDRGVGTEAFF	TGCAGCGTTGATAGGGGAGTGGGCACTGAAGCTTTCTTT
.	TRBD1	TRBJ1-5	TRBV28	CASLRGTNQPQHF	TGTGCCAGTCTCAGGGGGACCAATCAGCCCCAGCATTTT
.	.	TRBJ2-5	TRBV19	CASSITQETQYF	TGTGCCAGTAGTATCACCCAAGAGACCCAGTACTTC
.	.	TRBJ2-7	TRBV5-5	CASSLAADKAYEQYF	TGTGCCAGCAGCTTGGCGGCTGATAAAGCCTACGAGCAGTACTTC
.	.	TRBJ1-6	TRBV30	CAWSLGSPINSPLHF	TGTGCCTGGAGTTTAGGGTCCCCTATAAATTCACCCCTCCACTTT
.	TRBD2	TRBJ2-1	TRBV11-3	CASSFTRLAGVSNEQFF	TGTGCCAGCAGCTTCACCCGGTTAGCGGGAGTTAGCAATGAGCAGTTCTTC
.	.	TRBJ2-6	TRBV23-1	CPKPRRVLGANVLTF	TGCCCAAAACCAAGGAGAGTCTTGGGGGCCAACGTCCTGACTTTC
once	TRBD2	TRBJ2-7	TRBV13	CASSRRGVSSYEQYF	TGTGCCAGCAGCCGGCGGGGGGTTAGCTCCTACGAGCAGTACTTC
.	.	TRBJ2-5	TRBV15	CATRVSGHRAGETQYF	TGTGCCACCAGGGTTTCGGGACACCGGGCGGGGGAGACCCAGTACTTC
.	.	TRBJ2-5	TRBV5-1	CASSSPEGKETQYF	TGCGCCAGCAGCTCCCCAGAGGGAAAAGAGACCCAGTACTTC
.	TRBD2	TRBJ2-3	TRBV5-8	CASSSTTTSGATADTQYF	TGTGCCAGCAGCTCTACGACGACTAGCGGGGCTACCGCAGATACGCAGTATTTT
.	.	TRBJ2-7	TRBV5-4	CASSLRDSSSYEQYF	TGTGCCAGCAGCTTACGGGACTCCAGCTCCTACGAGCAGTACTTC
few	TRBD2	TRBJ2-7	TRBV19	CASRRTSGESYEQYF	TGTGCCAGTAGACGGACTAGCGGGGAATCCTACGAGCAGTACTTC
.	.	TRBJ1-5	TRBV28	CASSKLNQPQHF	TGTGCCAGCAGCAAACTAAATCAGCCCCAGCATTTT
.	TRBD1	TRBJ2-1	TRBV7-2	CASSLNRGNEQFF	TGTGCCAGCAGCTTGAACAGGGGAAATGAGCAGTTCTTC
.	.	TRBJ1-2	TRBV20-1	CSASAASGYTF	TGCAGTGCTAGCGCCGCGTCCGGCTACACCTTC
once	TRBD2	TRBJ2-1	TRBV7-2	CASSLAGTSSYNEQFF	TGTGCCAGCAGCTTAGCAGGGACTAGCAGTTACAATGAGCAGTTCTTC
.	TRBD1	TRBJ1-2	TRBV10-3	CAIGQGIYGYTF	TGTGCCATTGGACAGGGGATATATGGCTACACCTTC
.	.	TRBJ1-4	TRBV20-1	CSARSEKLFF	TGCAGTGCTAGATCTGAAAAACTGTTTTTT
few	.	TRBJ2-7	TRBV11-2	CASSLDWTYGEQYF	TGTGCCAGCAGCTTAGACTGGACCTACGGCGAGCAGTACTTC
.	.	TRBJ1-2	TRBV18	CASSPRGEILYGYTF	TGTGCCAGCTCACCACGAGGGGAGATACTCTATGGCTACACCTTC
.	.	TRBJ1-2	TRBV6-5	CASSYRGAMANYGYTF	TGTGCCAGCAGTTACCGAGGGGCGATGGCAAACTATGGCTACACCTTC
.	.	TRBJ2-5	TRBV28	CASSRPQSLGGEETQYF	TGTGCCAGCAGTCGACCCCAGTCGTTAGGGGGAGAAGAGACCCAGTACTTC
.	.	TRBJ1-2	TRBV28	CASSLSGYGYTF	TGTGCCAGCAGTTTGTCAGGGTACGGCTACACCTTC
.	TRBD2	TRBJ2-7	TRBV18	CASSPQQLASSSYEQYF	TGTGCCAGCTCACCCCAACAACTAGCGTCCTCAAGCTACGAGCAGTACTTC
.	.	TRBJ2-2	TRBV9	CASSVIGASLPGELFF	TGTGCCAGCAGCGTAATTGGGGCCAGCCTACCCGGGGAGCTGTTTTTT
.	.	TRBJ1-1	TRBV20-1	CSARWTDEAFF	TGCAGTGCTAGATGGACTGATGAAGCTTTCTTT
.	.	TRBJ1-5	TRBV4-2	CASSQDLVQPQHF	TGTGCCAGCAGCCAAGATCTGGTCCAGCCCCAGCATTTT
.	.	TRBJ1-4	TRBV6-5	CASRGRGPNEKLFF	TGTGCCAGCAGAGGTCGGGGCCCTAATGAAAAACTGTTTTTT
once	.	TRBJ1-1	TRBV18	CASSPSGTGNTEAFF	TGTGCCAGCTCACCCTCCGGGACGGGGAACACTGAAGCTTTCTTT
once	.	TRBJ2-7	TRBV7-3	CASSSDSEEQYF	TGTGCCAGCAGCTCGGACAGTGAGGAGCAGTACTTC
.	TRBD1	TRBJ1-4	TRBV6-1	CASSGFTGGAYATNEKLFF	TGTGCCAGCAGTGGATTTACAGGGGGCGCCTATGCAACTAATGAAAAACTGTTTTTT
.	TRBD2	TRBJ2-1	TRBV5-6	CASTTGTSGRYEQFF	TGTGCCAGCACCACGGGGACTAGCGGGAGGTATGAGCAGTTCTTC
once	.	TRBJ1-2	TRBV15	CATSRNQGTLGDYGYTF	TGTGCCACCAGCAGAAATCAAGGAACCCTTGGGGACTATGGCTACACCTTC